Shown below are 10 T cell receptor beta chains from a single sample sequenced in a study of blood T cell repertoires in COVID-19. Sequencing was performed with immunoSEQ multiplex PCR; in TCRdb, only in-frame clones are kept and a portion is missing. The profile shows 150,000 to 200,000 clones, about four fifths of them singletons. Material: PBMCs or T cells enriched from blood (not recorded which). Receptors originate from a woman aged 60-75 years who had recovered from COVID-19.

This clone appeared once. This rearrangement joins TRBV7-9 to TRBJ1-2; D uncertain. CDR1 is SEHNR and CDR2 is FQNEAQ in the germline V gene (reference sequence). Trimming shortened V by 3 bases and J by 10 bases, and 9 bases separated the two germline ends. The CDR3 loop spans 11 amino acids. CDR3 DNA: TGTGCCAGCAGCTTGACGGGGAACTACACCTTC. Translating it yields CASSLTGNYTF.

The gene calls are TRBV19 and TRBJ1-2; 9 bases line up with TRBD1. V lost 6 bases to trimming and J lost 1 base; unmatched junction nucleotides: 9. Germline V gives CDR1 LNHDA, CDR2 SQIVND (reference sequence). The CDR3 consists of 16 residues. DNA of the CDR3: TGTGCCAGTAGGGCGGACAGGGGAAACCTTAACTATGGCTACACCTTC. This translates into CASRADRGNLNYGYTF.

This chain links TRBV6-5 with TRBJ2-7; the D gene is possibly TRBD2 (6 bases). Germline CDR1 is MNHEY and CDR2 is SVGAGI. V was shortened by 8 bases and J by 6 bases, with 17 bases between the two germline ends. The CDR3 loop spans 13 amino acids. The CDR3 DNA sequence: TGTGCCAGCGCCACTCCCCCGGGACTCGAGCAGTACTTC. It encodes CASATPPGLEQYF.

V gene TRBV5-1 combines with J gene TRBJ2-7, with TRBD1 matching over 11 bases. The CDR3 is 16 amino acids. CDR1 is SGHRS and CDR2 is YFSETQ in the germline V gene. V trimming: 1 base; J trimming: 3 bases; junction bases outside the gene matches: 6. The CDR3 region has the DNA TGCGCCAGCAGCTTGTCAGGACAGGGGGCGAACTACGAGCAGTACTTC. As protein: CASSLSGQGANYEQYF.

With respect to this clone: A much more abundant neighbour one base away suggests this may be a read error. V gene TRBV11-3 combines with J gene TRBJ1-1; weak D call: TRBD1 (5 bases). The CDR3 runs 13 residues. V gave up 2 bases and J gave up 1 base, with 5 bases separating them. Per germline, CDR1 SGHNT and CDR2 YENEEA. The CDR3, as DNA: TGTGCCAGCAGCTTACAGGGGAACACTGAAGCTTTCTTT. It codes for CASSLQGNTEAFF.

In this sample, this clone turned up once. This chain uses TRBV27 with TRBJ2-6; D may be TRBD2 (5 bases). The CDR3 is made up of 18 amino acids. The V end lost 4 bases, the J end lost 2 bases, and 18 bases lay between the germline ends. CDR1 and CDR2 (germline): MNHEY, SMNVEV (reference sequence). The CDR3 region is CASSSPGEGMAGANVLTF. CDR3 DNA: TGTGCCAGCAGTTCACCTGGAGAGGGTATGGCTGGGGCCAACGTCCTGACTTTC.

The J gene is TRBJ1-2, the V gene TRBV25-1; maybe TRBD1 (5 bases). V was trimmed by 3 bases and J by 5 bases, leaving 13 bases between them. The CDR3 is 14 residues long. Looked up from germline, CDR1 is MGHDK and CDR2 is SYGVNS. The DNA for the CDR3 is TGTGCCAGCAGTGAGTCATCAGGGCGTTATGGCTACACCTTC. Translated: CASSESSGRYGYTF.

This clone was found once. The chain recombines TRBV28 with TRBJ1-6; D not certain. V gave up 5 bases and J gave up 2 bases, with 10 bases separating them. The CDR3 is 15 residues long. In germline, CDR1 is MDHEN, CDR2 SYDVKM. CDR3 DNA: TGTGCCAGCAGTCCTCCCCTAGCCTATAATTCACCCCTCCACTTT. Translating gives CASSPPLAYNSPLHF.

The V and J genes are TRBV7-3 and TRBJ2-5; 8 bases map to TRBD2. The length of the CDR3 is 13 residues. The germline V gene encodes CDR1 SGHTA and CDR2 FQGTGA. With V trimmed by 3 bases and J by 6 bases, 3 bases remained unmatched. The CDR3 DNA follows: TGTGCCAGCAGCTTCGGGGGGGCGAAGACCCAGTACTTC. Amino acids: CASSFGGAKTQYF.

The chain joins TRBV7-9 to TRBJ2-7, with D possibly TRBD1 on 6 matching bases. Germline V gene sequence: CDR1 SEHNR, CDR2 FQNEAQ (reference sequence). V dropped 1 base and J dropped 4 bases, with 11 bases sitting between them. The CDR3 covers 14 residues. The CDR3 bases are TGTGCCAGCAGCTTAGGCAGGGGCGGGTACGAGCAGTACTTC. It is translated as CASSLGRGGYEQYF. The full variable domain, its missing parts supplied by reference TRBV7-9 and TRBJ2-7, is DTGVSQNPRHKITKRGQNVTFRCDPISEHNRLYWYRQTLGQGPEFLTYFQNEAQLEKSRLLSDRFSAERPKGSFSTLEIQRTEQGDSAMYLCASSLGRGGYEQYFGPGTRLTVT.